The rows below give T cell receptor beta chains drawn from one sample of a study of shared clonotypes between healthy human individuals. Profiling relied on immunoSEQ multiplex PCR, and the TCRdb table lists in-frame clones only, not all of them. In the table there are about a million clones, about 74% of which are singletons. The sequencing sample was made of memory CD4+ T cells sorted from blood. These receptors were collected from a man aged 18 to 29 in good health. Each CDR3 is given with its conserved first and last residue. Fields, in order: CDR3 length, V gene, clone size, J gene, D gene, CDR3 DNA, CDR3 protein. D genes are given only for firm matches. Some rows mark clone size as missing; the rest say once, few, many or name a class of expanded clone.

>15|TRBV19|few|TRBJ2-7|TRBD2
TGTGCCAGACCCCTTGGGACTAGTGGCTCCTACGAGCAGTACTTC
CARPLGTSGSYEQYF
>16|TRBV18|once|TRBJ1-3|NA
TGTGCCAGCTCACCATACAGGGAAGCAAAAGGAAACACCATATATTTT
CASSPYREAKGNTIYF
>14|TRBV28|NA|TRBJ1-1|NA
TGTGCCAGTCATTCGCATGAGAGGAACACTGAAGCTTTCTTT
CASHSHERNTEAFF
>14|TRBV5-1|NA|TRBJ2-7|TRBD1
TGCGCCAGCAGCTCTAGACAGGGGGCCTACGAGCAGTACTTC
CASSSRQGAYEQYF
>16|TRBV7-6|few|TRBJ2-3|TRBD2
TGTGCCAGCAGCTTCTCTAGCGGGAGCCGCACAGATACGCAGTATTTT
CASSFSSGSRTDTQYF
>14|TRBV7-9|NA|TRBJ1-6|NA
TGTGCCAGCAGCACCGACAGTGATAATTCACCCCTCCACTTT
CASSTDSDNSPLHF
>15|TRBV5-1|NA|TRBJ1-5|TRBD1
TGCGCCAGCAGCCCAGGGACAGATAGCAATCAGCCCCAGCATTTT
CASSPGTDSNQPQHF
>14|TRBV5-1|NA|TRBJ2-7|TRBD1
TGCGCCAGCAGAACAGGGGACCCTGTATACGAGCAGTACTTC
CASRTGDPVYEQYF
>13|TRBV10-1|NA|TRBJ2-1|NA
TGCGCCAGCCGTGAAGACGGGGCGGCGGAGCAGTTCTTC
CASREDGAAEQFF
>15|TRBV7-9|NA|TRBJ1-6|NA
TGTGCCAGCAGCCTTCTCGGGGTCGCCGGTTCACCCCTCCACTTT
CASSLLGVAGSPLHF
>17|TRBV5-1|NA|TRBJ2-1|TRBD1
TGCGCCAGCAGCCAACCTCCGGGACAGGGCTTTTCGGATGAGCAGTTCTTC
CASSQPPGQGFSDEQFF
>18|TRBV11-2|NA|TRBJ2-3|NA
TGTGCCAGCAGCTTAGCGTTGAGTCGGCAGCAATTCACAGATACGCAGTATTTT
CASSLALSRQQFTDTQYF
>16|TRBV6-1|NA|TRBJ2-7|NA
TGTGCCAGCAGTGAACCCGGGAAGGGAAGTTCCTACGAGCAGTACTTC
CASSEPGKGSSYEQYF
>15|TRBV30|once|TRBJ1-6|NA
TGTGCCTGGAGTGCCTTGGGAGGACCGGGCTCACCCCTCCACTTT
CAWSALGGPGSPLHF
>14|TRBV7-3|NA|TRBJ2-3|TRBD1
TGTGCCAGCAGCTTACCAGGGGGCTCAGATACGCAGTATTTT
CASSLPGGSDTQYF
>13|TRBV5-4|NA|TRBJ2-7|TRBD1
TGTGCCAGCAGTTCCGACAGGGGCTACGAGCAGTACTTC
CASSSDRGYEQYF
>15|TRBV14|NA|TRBJ1-1|TRBD1
TGTGCCAGCAGCCCTCGACAGGGACGAGACACTGAAGCTTTCTTT
CASSPRQGRDTEAFF
>14|TRBV19|few|TRBJ2-2|NA
TGTGCCAGTAGTAACCGTTTAGGGTCCGGGGAGCTGTTTTTT
CASSNRLGSGELFF
>15|TRBV14|NA|TRBJ2-1|NA
TGTGCCAGCAGCCAAGGGCTAGCCGGTTACAATGAGCAGTTCTTC
CASSQGLAGYNEQFF
>15|TRBV5-1|NA|TRBJ1-6|NA
TGCGCCAGCAGCCCTCCTAAGGGGGAGAATTCACCCCTCCACTTT
CASSPPKGENSPLHF
>16|TRBV5-6|NA|TRBJ2-3|TRBD2
TGTGCCAGCAGCTTGCGGACGGTGGGACTAGCGGTCCTCCCGGATTTT
CASSLRTVGLAVLPDF
>16|TRBV6-5|NA|TRBJ2-5|NA
TGTGCCAGCAGTTACGCCTTAGCGGCAATCGGAGAGACCCAGTACTTC
CASSYALAAIGETQYF
>16|TRBV19|NA|TRBJ2-3|TRBD2
TGTGCCAGTTCCTCCGGGACTAGCGGGGGAACAGATACGCAGTATTTT
CASSSGTSGGTDTQYF
>13|TRBV15|NA|TRBJ1-1|NA
TGTGCCACCAGCAGAGACAGATGGAGGGAAGCTTTCTTT
CATSRDRWREAFF
>19|TRBV10-2|NA|TRBJ1-6|TRBD1
TGCGCCAGCAGTGAGCTACTCTACAGGGGTTATTCCTATAATTCACCCCTCCACTTT
CASSELLYRGYSYNSPLHF
>15|TRBV30|few|TRBJ1-2|NA
TGTGCCTGGAGTGTCGGGACCCCTGGAGGCTATGGCTACACCTTC
CAWSVGTPGGYGYTF